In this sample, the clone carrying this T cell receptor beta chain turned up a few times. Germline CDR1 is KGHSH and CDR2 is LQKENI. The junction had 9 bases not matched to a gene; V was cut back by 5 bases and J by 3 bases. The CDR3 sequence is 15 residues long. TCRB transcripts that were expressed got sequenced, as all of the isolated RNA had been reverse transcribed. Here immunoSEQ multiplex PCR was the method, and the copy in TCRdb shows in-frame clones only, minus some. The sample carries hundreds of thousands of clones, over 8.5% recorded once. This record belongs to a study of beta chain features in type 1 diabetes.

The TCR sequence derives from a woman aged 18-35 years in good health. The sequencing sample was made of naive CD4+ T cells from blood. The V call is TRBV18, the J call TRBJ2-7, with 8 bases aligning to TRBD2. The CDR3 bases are TGTGCCAGCTCAGACGAAGCGGGGGCTTTCTACGAGCAGTACTTC. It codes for CASSDEAGAFYEQYF.